This T cell receptor (beta chain) was documented in a study of OX40 agonist ivuxolimab in advanced cancers. Germline CDR1 MNHNS, CDR2 SASEGT. The V end lost 8 bases, the J end lost 0 bases, and 14 bases lay between the germline ends. The CDR3 spans 15 residues. Only in-frame clones appear in the TCRdb table, and some are missing; sequencing was by immunoSEQ multiplex PCR. The profile covers fewer than 45,000 clones, with roughly 90% appearing a single time and less than 0.7% taken by the ten largest. The V gene is TRBV6-1, the J gene TRBJ1-5; tentative D call: TRBD1 (6 bases). This specimen was CD4+ or CD8+ T cells sorted from blood, taken in a trial of the OX40 agonist ivuxolimab. The receptor comes from an adult with an advanced solid tumor such as melanoma, head and neck, liver or kidney cancer. In nucleotides, the CDR3 is TGTGCCAGCGACAGGTCGTCTCATAGCAATCAGCCCCAGCATTTT. Residues: CASDRSSHSNQPQHF.